This T cell receptor beta chain is from a study of Graves' ophthalmopathy and Graves' hyperthyroidism. About the study: Ahead of any treatment, peripheral blood was obtained at the initial diagnosis.

RNA transcripts yielded amplified TCR beta CDR3 regions. Amplification began with first-round RT-PCR using HTBI primers, then second-round multiplex PCR was performed. TCRdb called the multiplex PCR reads again in MiXCR, with one record for every CDR3 protein. Seen here are fewer than 250,000 distinct CDR3 sequences, around 28% observed once, and the top ten hold about 9.1%. Researchers turned away patients with other autoimmune diseases, uncontrolled infections, pregnancy or lactation. Thyroid ultrasound, orbital computed tomography, TRAb, serum thyroxine and clinical symptoms formed the basis of diagnosis. The germline V gene encodes CDR1 LGHDT and CDR2 YNNKEL (reference sequence). Losses at the gene ends were 2 bases for V and 7 bases for J; bases not matched to a gene: 6. This CDR3 comprises 14 residues. This clonotype was detected many times.

This receptor was obtained from a man aged 50-59 years with Graves' ophthalmopathy. This chain uses TRBV3-1 with TRBJ2-7; 9 bases map to TRBD2. Sequencing was done on a sample of peripheral blood. The CDR3: CASSQTSGPGEQYF. CDR3 bases: TGTGCCAGCAGCCAAACTAGCGGGCCGGGGGAGCAGTACTTC.